This TCR beta chain was recorded in a study of blood T cell repertoires in COVID-19. About the study: Samples came from the United States, Italy and Spain, spanning acute and convalescent COVID-19. The cDNA or gDNA used as material had been derived from T cells, B-cell-depleted T cells, or PBMCs.

In its sample, this clone was seen a few times. V was shortened by 7 bases and J by 7 bases, with 12 bases between the two germline ends. Germline V gene data show CDR1 as KGHDR and CDR2 as SFDVKD. This CDR3 region has 13 residues. In the source study's methods: Reference gene primer amplification gave nucleated cell count estimates. Profiling relied on immunoSEQ multiplex PCR, and the TCRdb table lists in-frame clones only, not all of them. The D gene and trimming were derived from the DNA, and the V and J assignments and clone size from that table. This sample carries approximately 150,000 clones, about four fifths of them seen once, and the ten largest clones take 11%.

The sequencing sample was made of peripheral blood. V usage is TRBV24-1 and J usage is TRBJ1-4, with D perhaps TRBD1 (5 bases). The TCR comes from a man between 65 and 85 years old with active or convalescent COVID-19. The CDR3 region is CATSDSVSEKLFF. CDR3 in DNA: TGTGCCACCAGCGACAGCGTGAGTGAAAAACTGTTTTTT.